The entry below gives a single T cell receptor beta chain sequence along with its context. This sample is drawn from a study of blood T cell repertoires in COVID-19. Study-wide context: The United States, Italy and Spain provided the acute and convalescent COVID-19 samples.

Trimming took 3 bases from V and 7 from J; bases not matched to a gene: 6. CDR3 length: 14 residues. Germline loops: CDR1 GTSNPN, CDR2 SVGIG (reference sequence). Sequencing used immunoSEQ multiplex PCR; TCRdb keeps in-frame clones, though not all of them. Counted here are roughly 300,000 clones, approximately 87% occurring once; the ten biggest clones make up about 12%. This chain connects TRBV30 to TRBJ2-3; 11 bases map to TRBD2. The origin of this receptor is a woman in her twenties or thirties with COVID-19, enrolled during active disease. The sample taken for sequencing was peripheral blood. This CDR3 reads CAWRVAGGRYTQYF. The CDR3 bases are TGTGCCTGGAGGGTAGCGGGGGGGCGATATACGCAGTATTTT.